This TCR beta chain was captured by sequencing in a study of T cells in Graves' hyperthyroidism and ophthalmopathy. This clonotype was detected ten times or more. The antigen is undetermined. Patients affected by ophthalmopathy presented a Clinical Activity Score of at least 3, a NOSPECS grade of at least 4, and disease duration below 3 months. Lactation, pregnancy, other autoimmune disease or uncontrolled infection excluded patients. Template material for amplifying TCR beta CDR3 regions consisted of RNA transcripts. RT-PCR in the first round (using the HTBI primer set) targeted the TCR CDR3. TCRdb recomputed calls from the multiplex PCR reads with MiXCR, one row per CDR3 protein. Of hundreds of thousands of distinct CDR3 sequences in the sample, around 13% are singletons; the top ten hold roughly an eighth. In germline, CDR1 is DFQATT, CDR2 SNEGSKA (reference sequence). V gave up 2 bases and J gave up 10 bases; unmatched junction bases: 8. The CDR3 spans 13 residues.

Broader study findings: Among clonotypes expanded in thyroid above 0.001, most were also found in blood. The model identified upcoming ophthalmopathy a median about six months ahead of onset.

The chain is built from TRBV20-1 and TRBJ1-1; 9 nucleotides match TRBD1. The source is a woman aged 45-65 years with Graves' ophthalmopathy. The sample comprised blood. The CDR3 protein is CSARKTGQGAAFF. Here the CDR3 DNA reads TGCAGTGCTAGAAAAACGGGACAGGGTGCAGCTTTCTTT.